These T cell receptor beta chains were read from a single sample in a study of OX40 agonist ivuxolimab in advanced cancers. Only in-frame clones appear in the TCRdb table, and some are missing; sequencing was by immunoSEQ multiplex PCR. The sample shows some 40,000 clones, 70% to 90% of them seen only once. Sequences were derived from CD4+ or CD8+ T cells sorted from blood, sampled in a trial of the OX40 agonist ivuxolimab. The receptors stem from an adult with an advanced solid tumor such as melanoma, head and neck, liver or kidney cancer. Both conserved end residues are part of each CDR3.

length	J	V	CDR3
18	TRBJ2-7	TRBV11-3	CASSLDRLAVREAGEQYF
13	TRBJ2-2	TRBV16	CASSQSGQGELFF
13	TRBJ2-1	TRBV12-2	CASRSFTGDEQFF
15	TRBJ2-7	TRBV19	CASSQTGGSSYEQYF
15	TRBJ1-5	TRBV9	CASSVGGDSYQPQHF
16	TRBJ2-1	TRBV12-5	CASGLVGLAIYNEQFF
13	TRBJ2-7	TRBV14	CASRQGTSYEQYF
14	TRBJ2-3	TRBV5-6	CASSLGSGADTQYF
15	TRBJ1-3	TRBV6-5	CASSYSGGSGNTIYF
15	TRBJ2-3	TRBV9	CASSVLAGVPDTQYF
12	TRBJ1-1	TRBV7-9	CASSLYDPEAFF
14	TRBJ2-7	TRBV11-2	CASSWTGASYEQYF
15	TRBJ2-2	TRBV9	CASSSHYVGTGELFF
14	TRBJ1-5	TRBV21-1	CASSKAPRNQPQHF
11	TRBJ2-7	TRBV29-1	CSVGQGHEQYF
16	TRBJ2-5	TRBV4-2	CASSQVGTSGQETQYF
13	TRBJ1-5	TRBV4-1	CASSQGGVQPQHF
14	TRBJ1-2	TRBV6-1	CASSAHRDSYGYTF
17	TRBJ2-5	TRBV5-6	CASSQLSGGLFEETQYF
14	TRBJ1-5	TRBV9	CASSLQGSNQPQHF
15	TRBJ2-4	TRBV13	CASSPGGGPKNIQYF
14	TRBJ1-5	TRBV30	CAWSRAGGGQPQHF
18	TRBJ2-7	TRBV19	CASSRRIVRSGNSYEQYF
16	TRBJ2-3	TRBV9	CASSVGSGTVTDTQYF
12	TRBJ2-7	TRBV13	CASSPLFGVRDF
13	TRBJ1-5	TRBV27	CASSDRSNQPQHF
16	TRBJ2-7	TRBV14	CASSHPWGANIHEQYF
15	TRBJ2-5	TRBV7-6	CASSLSRVQQETQYF
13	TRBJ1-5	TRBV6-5	CASSVVVYQPQHF
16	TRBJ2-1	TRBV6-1	CASSEIVFLGDNEQFF
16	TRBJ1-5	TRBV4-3	CASSQAHGQGWQPQHF
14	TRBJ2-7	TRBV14	CASRKSGLTYEQYF